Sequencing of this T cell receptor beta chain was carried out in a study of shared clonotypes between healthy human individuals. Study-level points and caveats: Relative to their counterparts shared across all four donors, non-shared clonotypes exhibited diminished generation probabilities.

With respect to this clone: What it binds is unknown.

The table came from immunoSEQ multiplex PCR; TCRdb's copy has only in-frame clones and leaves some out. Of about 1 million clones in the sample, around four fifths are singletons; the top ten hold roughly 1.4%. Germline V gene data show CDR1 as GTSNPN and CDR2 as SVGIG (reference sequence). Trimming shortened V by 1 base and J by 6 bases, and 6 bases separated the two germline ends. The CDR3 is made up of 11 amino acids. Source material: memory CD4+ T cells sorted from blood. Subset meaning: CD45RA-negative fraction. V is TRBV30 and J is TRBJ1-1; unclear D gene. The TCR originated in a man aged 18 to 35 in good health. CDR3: CAWSGAPEAFF. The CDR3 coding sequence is TGTGCCTGGAGTGGGGCCCCTGAAGCTTTCTTT. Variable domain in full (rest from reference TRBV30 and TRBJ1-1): SQTIHQWPATLVQPVGSPLSLECTVEGTSNPNLYWYRQAAGRGLQLLFYSVGIGQISSEVPQNLSASRPQDRQFILSSKKLLLSDSGFYLCAWSGAPEAFFGQGTRLTVV.